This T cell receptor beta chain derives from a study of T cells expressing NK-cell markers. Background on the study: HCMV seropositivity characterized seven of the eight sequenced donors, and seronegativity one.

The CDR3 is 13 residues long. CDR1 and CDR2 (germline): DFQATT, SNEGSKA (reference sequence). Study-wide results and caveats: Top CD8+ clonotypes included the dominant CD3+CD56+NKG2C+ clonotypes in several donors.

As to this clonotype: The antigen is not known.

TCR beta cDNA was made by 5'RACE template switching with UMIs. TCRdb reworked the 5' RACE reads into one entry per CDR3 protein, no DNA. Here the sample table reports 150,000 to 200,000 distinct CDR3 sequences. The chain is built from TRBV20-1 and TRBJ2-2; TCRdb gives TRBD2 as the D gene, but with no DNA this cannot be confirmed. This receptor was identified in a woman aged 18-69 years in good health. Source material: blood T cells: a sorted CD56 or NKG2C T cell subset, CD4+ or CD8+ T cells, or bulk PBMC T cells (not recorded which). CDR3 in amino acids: CSVVTTYTGELFF.